This entry features one T cell receptor (beta chain) sequence. The source of the sample is a study of blood T cell repertoires in COVID-19. Study in general: Material from acute and convalescent COVID-19 was sourced from the United States, Italy and Spain. T cells, B-cell-depleted T cells, or PBMCs provided the cDNA or gDNA that served as material.

The V gene end was trimmed by 6 bases and the J gene end by 6 bases; junction bases not matched to a gene: 7. Germline loops: CDR1 MDHEN, CDR2 SYDVKM. The CDR3 extends over 15 amino acids. In the source study's methods: Reference gene primer amplification in the assay estimated nucleated cell counts. The data were produced by immunoSEQ multiplex PCR, yet TCRdb's version contains in-frame clones alone and is incomplete. V and J calls and clone size come straight from that table; D and trimming were deduced from the DNA. Of about 520,000 clones in the sample, around 85% were seen once. The rearrangement links TRBV28 to TRBJ1-6; 8 nucleotides line up with TRBD1. The sequencing sample was made of peripheral blood. This clonotype was obtained from a human donor in a cohort sampled during active COVID-19. The CDR3 loop reads CASSPPTGGNSPLHF. The CDR3 nucleotides read TGTGCCAGCAGCCCCCCCACAGGGGGTAATTCACCCCTCCACTTT.